These 19 T cell receptor beta chains were all obtained from the same sample, sequenced in a study of cytomegalovirus exposure and HLA in healthy donors. Researchers ran the PCR with 60 Vbeta and 13 Jbeta primers. Clones were sequenced by immunoSEQ multiplex PCR, and TCRdb holds only the in-frame ones, with some missing. The profile shows roughly 190,000 clones, roughly 80% of them singletons. Sequencing was carried out using PBMCs. Receptor source: a woman aged 30 to 39 in good health and CMV-seropositive.

The chain has TRBV5-1 and TRBJ2-4; perhaps TRBD2 as D (5 bases). Germline V gene sequence: CDR1 SGHRS, CDR2 YFSETQ. V gave up 4 bases and J gave up 1 base, with 9 bases separating them. The CDR3 runs 14 residues. CDR3 region: CASSPGFAKNIQYF. DNA for the CDR3: TGCGCCAGCAGCCCGGGATTTGCCAAAAACATTCAGTACTTC.

The V call is TRBV5-4, the J call TRBJ1-2, with 9 positions matching TRBD1. The germline V gene has CDR1 SGHNT and CDR2 YYREEE (reference sequence). The CDR3 is made up of 15 amino acids. Unmatched junction bases numbered 7, after V lost 3 bases and J lost 4 bases. The CDR3 sequence is CASSWGSGQGYGYTF. As DNA, the CDR3 is TGTGCCAGCAGCTGGGGGTCGGGACAGGGCTATGGCTACACCTTC. Together with reference TRBV5-4 and TRBJ1-2, the CDR3 gives the full variable domain: ETGVTQSPTHLIKTRGQQVTLRCSSQSGHNTVSWYQQALGQGPQFIFQYYREEENGRGNFPPRFSGLQFPNYSSELNVNALELDDSALYLCASSWGSGQGYGYTFGSGTRLTVV.

V is TRBV5-4 and J is TRBJ2-5; 9 bases are a match to TRBD2. The CDR3 runs to 15 residues. J was trimmed by 2 bases and V by 7 bases; bases with no gene match: 9. The germline CDR1 and CDR2 sequences are SGHNT and YYREEE (reference sequence). CDR3 residues: CASSQQAGGQETQYF. The CDR3 DNA reads as TGTGCCAGCTCCCAGCAAGCGGGGGGTCAAGAGACCCAGTACTTC.

The J gene is TRBJ1-4, the V gene TRBV7-9; 9 nucleotides align to TRBD1. The V and J ends lost 4 bases and 7 bases, in that order; junction bases with no gene match: 7. CDR1 and CDR2 (germline): SEHNR, FQNEAQ (reference sequence). The CDR3 sequence is 15 residues long. CDR3 DNA sequence: TGTGCCAGCAGCTCCCCGGGACAGGGCATTGAAAAACTGTTTTTT. This codes for CASSSPGQGIEKLFF. The full variable domain, in which reference TRBV7-9 and TRBJ1-4 provide the parts outside the CDR3, is DTGVSQNPRHKITKRGQNVTFRCDPISEHNRLYWYRQTLGQGPEFLTYFQNEAQLEKSRLLSDRFSAERPKGSFSTLEIQRTEQGDSAMYLCASSSPGQGIEKLFFGSGTQLSVL.

V and J are TRBV29-1 and TRBJ2-6, with TRBD1 as a possible D gene (6 bases). With 6 bases removed from V and 0 bases from J, the gap between germline ends came to 12 bases. The CDR3 spans 15 residues. Germline V CDR1 and CDR2: SQVTM, ANQGSEA. CDR3 protein: CSVPGQLSGANVLTF. The CDR3 region has the DNA TGCAGCGTCCCTGGACAGCTCTCTGGGGCCAACGTCCTGACTTTC. The full variable domain, completed using reference TRBV29-1 and TRBJ2-6, is SAVISQKPSRDICQRGTSLTIQCQVDSQVTMMFWYRQQPGQSLTLIATANQGSEATYESGFVIDKFPISRPNLTFSTLTVSNMSPEDSSIYLCSVPGQLSGANVLTFGAGSRLTVL.

The V call is TRBV19, the J call TRBJ1-2; the match to TRBD1 covers 9 bases. The trim removed 5 bases at V and 2 bases at J, leaving 3 bases unmatched. Looked up from germline, CDR1 is LNHDA and CDR2 is SQIVND (reference sequence). The CDR3 runs to 14 residues. Here the CDR3 reads CASSSGQGNYGYTF. CDR3 nucleotide sequence: TGTGCCAGTAGTTCCGGACAGGGGAACTATGGCTACACCTTC.

The chain links TRBV9 to TRBJ2-1; 15 bases align to TRBD2. Losses at the gene ends were 3 bases for V and 4 bases for J; bases not matched to a gene: 5. The CDR3 runs 17 residues. From germline, CDR1 is SGDLS and CDR2 YYNGEE. The CDR3 protein is CASSGTSGGAGYNEQFF. DNA of the CDR3: TGTGCCAGCAGCGGGACTAGCGGGGGGGCAGGGTACAATGAGCAGTTCTTC. Drawing the rest from reference TRBV9 and TRBJ2-1, the complete variable domain is DSGVTQTPKHLITATGQRVTLRCSPRSGDLSVYWYQQSLDQGLQFLIQYYNGEERAKGNILERFSAQQFPDLHSELNLSSLELGDSALYFCASSGTSGGAGYNEQFFGPGTRLTVL.

The V gene is TRBV2, the J gene TRBJ1-2, with a possible D match to TRBD1 (5 bases). CDR1 and CDR2 (germline): SNHLY, FYNNEI. This CDR3 region has 12 residues. Deletions cut 7 bases from V and 1 base from J, with 7 bases between. Written as DNA, the CDR3 is TGTGCCAGCACGACAGATAACTATGGCTACACCTTC. It yields the protein CASTTDNYGYTF.

The chain recombines TRBV7-8 with TRBJ1-5; D not resolved. The CDR3 length is 13 residues. Per germline, CDR1 SGHVS and CDR2 FQNEAQ. V shed 3 bases and J shed 2 bases, with 5 bases lying between them. CDR3 protein: CASSFLGNQPQHF. CDR3 coding DNA: TGTGCCAGCAGCTTCTTAGGCAATCAGCCCCAGCATTTT.

The rearrangement uses TRBV28 and TRBJ1-5, with TRBD1 as a possible D gene (6 bases). The CDR3 runs 14 residues. From germline, CDR1 is MDHEN and CDR2 SYDVKM. Deletions cut 1 base from V and 5 bases from J, with 9 bases between. DNA of the CDR3: TGTGCCAGCAGTTTATCTACAGGGCATCAGCCCCAGCATTTT. Protein: CASSLSTGHQPQHF.

This clone was counted between two and nine times. Germline is not matched at one junction end, which may reflect a read error. The rearrangement links TRBV4-1 to TRBJ2-3; TRBD1 might be the D (6 bases). CDR1 is MGHRA, CDR2 YSYEKL, per germline. The CDR3 is 13 amino acids. The CDR3 protein is CASTQTGKDTQYF. CDR3 DNA: TGCGCCAGCACCCAAACAGGGAAAGATACGCAGTATTTT.

The chain links TRBV25-1 to TRBJ2-3; D is perhaps TRBD2 (6 bases). The V gene's germline CDR1 is MGHDK and CDR2 SYGVNS. Trimming removed 3 bases from V and 0 bases from J, with 10 bases in between. CDR3 length: 15 amino acids. CDR3 loop: CASSDPRESTDTQYF. The CDR3 nucleotides are TGTGCCAGCAGTGATCCCCGGGAGAGCACAGATACGCAGTATTTT.

The chain combines TRBV19 with TRBJ1-2; 7 bases fit TRBD1. Germline V CDR1 and CDR2: LNHDA, SQIVND (reference sequence). The CDR3 has 15 residues. The J segment lost 4 bases and the V segment lost 3 bases, leaving 8 bases of the junction unmatched. CDR3 residues: CASSIVGGESYGYTF. CDR3 nucleotides: TGTGCCAGTAGTATTGTAGGGGGCGAAAGCTATGGCTACACCTTC.

This clone was seen only a few times. The rearrangement joins TRBV7-9 to TRBJ2-1; 7 nucleotides line up with TRBD1. Germline V gives CDR1 SEHNR, CDR2 FQNEAQ (reference sequence). The CDR3 length is 14 residues. V was pared by 4 bases and J by 1 base, with 1 base of the junction left unmatched. For the CDR3, the DNA is TGTGCCAGCAGCTGGGACAGATCCTACAATGAGCAGTTCTTC. Translation gives CASSWDRSYNEQFF.

This clone was found once. This sequence joins TRBV27 and TRBJ1-4; TRBD1 is a possible D gene (5 bases). The CDR3 length is 14 residues. V lost 10 bases to trimming and J lost 9 bases, with 21 bases between them. CDR1 is MNHEY and CDR2 is SMNVEV in the germline V gene (reference sequence). CDR3 amino acids: CATLPGRLGKKLFF. DNA of the CDR3: TGTGCCACCCTTCCAGGGCGTCTTGGGAAAAAACTGTTTTTT.

The J gene is TRBJ2-5, the V gene TRBV7-6; 13 bases align to TRBD2. The V and J ends lost 5 bases and 2 bases, in that order; junction bases with no gene match: 2. The CDR3 is 15 residues long. Per the germline V gene, CDR1 is SGHVS and CDR2 is FNYEAQ. This CDR3 is CASSPGLAGQETQYF. The CDR3 nucleotides read TGTGCCAGCAGCCCGGGACTAGCGGGACAAGAGACCCAGTACTTC.

Points on this clone: A junction end diverges from the germline sequence, so it may reflect a read error. V gene TRBV7-7 combines with J gene TRBJ2-1; 11 nucleotides match TRBD1. This CDR3 has 15 amino acids. Germline assignment: CDR1 SSHAT and CDR2 FNYEAQ (reference sequence). CDR3 DNA sequence: TGTGCTAGCAGCCGCGGACAGGGGGCTCCCTATGAGCAGTTCTTC. It codes for CASSRGQGAPYEQFF. Complete variable domain (other parts from reference TRBV7-7 and TRBJ2-1): GAGVSQSPRYKVTKRGQDVTLRCDPISSHATLYWYQQALGQGPEFLTYFNYEAQPDKSGLPSDRFSAERPEGSISTLTIQRTEQRDSAMYRCASSRGQGAPYEQFFGPGTRLTVL.

CDR3 bases: TGTGCCAGTAGTATCTCCAGCTATGGCTACACCTTC. The encoded protein is CASSISSYGYTF. The V call is TRBV19, the J call TRBJ1-2; D gene uncertain. Germline lookup yields CDR1 LNHDA and CDR2 SQIVND (reference sequence). This CDR3 region has 12 residues. Trimming removed 3 bases from V and 4 bases from J, with 6 bases in between.

The chain carries TRBV28 and TRBJ1-1; D is possibly TRBD1 (6 bases). The CDR3 has 14 amino acids. CDR1 is MDHEN, CDR2 SYDVKM, per germline. The V end was cut by 0 bases, the J end by 4 bases, with 9 bases between. CDR3 loop: CASSLWTQGTEAFF. CDR3 DNA sequence: TGTGCCAGCAGTTTATGGACACAGGGCACTGAAGCTTTCTTT. Full variable domain (missing parts from reference TRBV28 and TRBJ1-1): DVKVTQSSRYLVKRTGEKVFLECVQDMDHENMFWYRQDPGLGLRLIYFSYDVKMKEKGDIPEGYSVSREKKERFSLILESASTNQTSMYLCASSLWTQGTEAFFGQGTRLTVV.